This entry lists 23 T cell receptor beta chains sequenced from one sample in a study of T cells in Graves' hyperthyroidism and ophthalmopathy. Regions amplified from RNA transcripts were the TCR beta CDR3 regions. Researchers ran a first-round RT-PCR on the TCR CDR3 using the HTBI primer set. TCRdb called the multiplex PCR reads again in MiXCR, with one record for every CDR3 protein. The sample lists about 420,000 distinct CDR3 sequences, about a sixth occurring once. Sequencing was done on a sample of blood. These TCRs come from a woman aged 18-29 years with Graves' hyperthyroidism.

In its sample, this clonotype was seen many times. The CDR3 loop is CASSFRGRDSYEQYF. In DNA form, the CDR3 reads TGTGCCAGCAGCTTTAGGGGGAGGGACTCCTACGAGCAGTACTTC. The chain is built from TRBV11-3 and TRBJ2-7, with D perhaps matching TRBD2 (7 bases). Trimming took 3 bases from V and 0 from J, leaving 12 bases between them. CDR3 length: 15 amino acids. Looked up from germline, CDR1 is SGHNT and CDR2 is YENEEA.

This clonotype was seen repeatedly, ten times or more. This chain uses TRBV6-2 or TRBV6-3 with TRBJ2-5; D might be TRBD2 (6 bases). The V end was cut by 0 bases, the J end by 5 bases, with 13 bases between. The germline V gene encodes CDR1 MNHEY and CDR2 SVGEGT. The CDR3 loop spans 15 amino acids. The CDR3 spells CASSYSGGSVETQYF. The CDR3 nucleotides are TGTGCCAGCAGTTACTCCGGAGGGAGTGTGGAGACCCAGTACTTC.

This clonotype has a count of ten or more. The gene calls are TRBV4-1 and TRBJ1-5; D possibly corresponds to TRBD1 (5 bases). This CDR3 has 15 amino acids. CDR1 is MGHRA and CDR2 is YSYEKL in the germline V gene. The V end lost 5 bases, the J end lost 1 base, and 12 bases lay between the germline ends. As DNA, the CDR3 is TGCGCCAGCAGCTCTCAGGGACGGAGCAATCAGCCCCAGCATTTT. This encodes CASSSQGRSNQPQHF.

This clonotype was seen repeatedly, ten times or more. The rearrangement joins TRBV12-3 or TRBV12-4 to TRBJ1-2; maybe TRBD1 (5 bases). The CDR3 loop spans 15 amino acids. Trimming took off 0 bases at V and 0 bases at J, with 8 bases between the two ends. CDR3 protein: CASSLAGVPNYGYTF. In DNA, the CDR3 is TGTGCCAGCAGTTTAGCGGGGGTACCTAACTATGGCTACACCTTC.

This chain joins TRBV11-2 and TRBJ2-5, with D unclear. V shed 1 base and J shed 2 bases, with 8 bases lying between them. This CDR3 contains 14 residues. Germline V lookup: CDR1 SGHAT, CDR2 FQNNGV. DNA for the CDR3: TGTGCCAGCAGCTTAGGCTGGGTACAAGAGACCCAGTACTTC. This codes for CASSLGWVQETQYF.

This clonotype was found many times. V gene TRBV27 combines with J gene TRBJ2-3; TRBD2 aligns across 9 bases. The V gene's germline CDR1 is MNHEY and CDR2 SMNVEV (reference sequence). The V segment lost 5 bases and the J segment 3 bases; nucleotides outside the gene matches: 15. This CDR3 comprises 18 residues. This CDR3 reads CASSHSTSGLGETDTQYF. Here the CDR3 DNA reads TGTGCCAGCAGTCATTCGACTAGCGGCCTGGGGGAAACAGATACGCAGTATTTT.

This clonotype was detected ten times or more. The rearrangement uses TRBV7-9 and TRBJ2-5; D remains ambiguous. The CDR3 covers 14 residues. Germline loops: CDR1 SEHNR, CDR2 FQNEAQ (reference sequence). The germline V and J ends were trimmed by 1 base and 1 base, with 7 bases remaining between them. The CDR3 loop reads CASSLGALQETQYF. The CDR3 DNA is TGTGCCAGCAGCTTAGGGGCACTCCAAGAGACCCAGTACTTC.

This chain links TRBV19 with TRBJ2-3; 9 bases agree with TRBD1. Looked up from germline, CDR1 is LNHDA and CDR2 is SQIVND (reference sequence). The CDR3 has 16 amino acids. V gave up 6 bases and J gave up 3 bases; unmatched junction bases: 10. The CDR3 reads CASRSRPGQGTDTQYF. For the CDR3, the DNA is TGTGCCAGTAGGAGCCGCCCGGGACAGGGTACAGATACGCAGTATTTT.

This clonotype has just a few counts. The CDR3 ends on some other residue instead of the conserved phenylalanine or tryptophan, so this is likely a read error. The chain uses TRBV5-4 and TRBJ2-6; D unclear. This CDR3 is built from 13 residues. Germline CDR1 and CDR2: SGHNT and YYREEE (reference sequence). Trimming removed 2 bases from V and 1 base from J, with 1 base in between. CDR3 nucleotides: TGTGCCAGCAGCTTTTCTGGGGCCAACGTCCTGACTCTC. It yields the protein CASSFSGANVLTL.

This clonotype was picked up a small number of times. The chain uses TRBV30 and TRBJ2-7, with a tentative D call TRBD1 (6 bases). The germline V gene encodes CDR1 GTSNPN and CDR2 SVGIG (reference sequence). This CDR3 comprises 17 residues. The V gene lost 2 bases and the J gene lost 5 bases, with 25 bases spanning the gap. The DNA of the CDR3 is TGTGCCTGGAGTCCGGACCCAGCGGACAGCCGGAGGAACGAGCAGTACTTC. This encodes CAWSPDPADSRRNEQYF.

Many counts were recorded for this clonotype. V usage is TRBV28 and J usage is TRBJ1-2; no definite D call. This CDR3 has 12 amino acids. The germline V gene has CDR1 MDHEN and CDR2 SYDVKM. V was trimmed by 2 bases and J by 7 bases, leaving 8 bases between them. CDR3 DNA: TGTGCCAGCAGTTTAGGGGTTGCTGGCTACACCTTC. It codes for CASSLGVAGYTF.

The gene calls are TRBV5-6 and TRBJ1-2; D not certain. V was clipped by 0 bases and J by 4 bases, with 10 bases between them. This CDR3 is 14 amino acids long. Looked up from germline, CDR1 is SGHDT and CDR2 is YYEEEE. In DNA form, the CDR3 reads TGTGCCAGCAGCTTGGGGTCGGTGGGCTATGGCTACACCTTC. Protein sequence: CASSLGSVGYGYTF.

This clonotype was recorded at least ten times. J is TRBJ2-6 and V is TRBV6-2 or TRBV6-3; D gene ambiguous. V was clipped by 2 bases and J by 0 bases, with 5 bases between them. CDR1 is MNHEY and CDR2 is SVGEGT in the germline V gene. The CDR3 runs to 15 residues. CDR3: CASSYDASGANVLTF. CDR3 sequence (DNA): TGTGCCAGCAGTTACGACGCCTCTGGGGCCAACGTCCTGACTTTC.

This clonotype was seen many times. V gene TRBV20-1 combines with J gene TRBJ1-2; a weak D match, TRBD1 (5 bases). CDR1 is DFQATT and CDR2 is SNEGSKA in the germline V gene (reference sequence). V lost 1 base and J 8 bases, leaving 17 bases between the germline ends. The CDR3 totals 14 residues. CDR3 nucleotide sequence: TGCAGTGCTAGAGCACTACGGGGGACGGAAGGCTACACCTTC. Translated, it gives CSARALRGTEGYTF.

This clonotype was recorded many times. The chain recombines TRBV6-1 with TRBJ2-7, with 7 bases identical to TRBD1. Per the germline V gene, CDR1 is MNHNS and CDR2 is SASEGT. This CDR3 is built from 14 residues. Losses at the gene ends were 0 bases for V and 2 bases for J; bases not matched to a gene: 1. The DNA of the CDR3 is TGTGCCAGCAGTGAAGCGGGGACAGCCTACGAGCAGTACTTC. This sequence encodes CASSEAGTAYEQYF.

This clonotype was counted ten times or more. The chain combines TRBV30 with TRBJ2-4; D may match TRBD1 or TRBD2 (5 bases each). V lost 0 bases, J lost 8 bases, and 17 bases lay in between. Germline V lookup: CDR1 GTSNPN, CDR2 SVGIG (reference sequence). The CDR3 sequence is 15 residues long. In DNA form, the CDR3 reads TGTGCCTGGAGTGTGGGACCCTCCATTGGGGACATTCAGTACTTC. Amino acids: CAWSVGPSIGDIQYF.

This clonotype was found a few times. The chain combines TRBV7-9 with TRBJ2-7, with 7 positions matching TRBD1. V dropped 5 bases and J dropped 3; count of bases not matched to a gene: 10. Germline assignment: CDR1 SEHNR and CDR2 FQNEAQ (reference sequence). The CDR3 contains 15 residues. The CDR3 region has the DNA TGTGCCAGCAGCCCGAGGGGGCACGGGGACTACGAGCAGTACTTC. This sequence encodes CASSPRGHGDYEQYF.

This clonotype was counted many times. The rearrangement uses TRBV29-1 and TRBJ2-2; unclear D gene. CDR3 length: 11 residues. CDR1 SQVTM and CDR2 ANQGSEA come from the germline V gene. V lost 5 bases to trimming and J lost 7 bases, with 8 bases between them. CDR3: CSVSVVGELFF. CDR3 DNA: TGCAGCGTTTCCGTTGTCGGGGAGCTGTTTTTT.

This clonotype was observed many times. The chain joins TRBV11-1 to TRBJ2-7; 10 positions match TRBD2. The CDR3 runs 15 residues. CDR1 and CDR2 from the germline V gene are SGHAT and FQDESV (reference sequence). After removal of 3 bases from V and 2 bases from J, the junction contained 4 bases not matched to a gene. This CDR3 is CASSFYGLAAYEQYF. In DNA form, the CDR3 reads TGTGCCAGCAGCTTCTACGGACTAGCGGCCTACGAGCAGTACTTC.

This chain joins TRBV9 and TRBJ2-7; D gene unclear. The germline gives CDR1 SGDLS, CDR2 YYNGEE. The CDR3 runs 12 residues. V shed 3 bases and J shed 6 bases, with 10 bases lying between them. In DNA form, the CDR3 reads TGTGCCAGCAGCGAAGATTTCAGCGAGCAGTACTTC. Its protein product is CASSEDFSEQYF. Together with reference TRBV9 and TRBJ2-7, the CDR3 gives the full variable domain: DSGVTQTPKHLITATGQRVTLRCSPRSGDLSVYWYQQSLDQGLQFLIQYYNGEERAKGNILERFSAQQFPDLHSELNLSSLELGDSALYFCASSEDFSEQYFGPGTRLTVT.

As regards this clonotype: It may be a read error: a sequence one base away is much more abundant. The chain carries TRBV7-3 and TRBJ1-1; D remains unclear. CDR3 size: 14 residues. The V gene's germline CDR1 is SGHTA and CDR2 FQGTGA. V shed 4 bases and J shed 4 bases, with 13 bases lying between them. The CDR3 bases are TGTGCCAGCAGCTCATTAGGGTCCGGCACTGAAGCTTTCTTT. It specifies CASSSLGSGTEAFF.

This clonotype was observed a handful of times. The chain links TRBV3-1 to TRBJ2-1; the match to TRBD2 covers 7 bases. This CDR3 spans 15 amino acids. In germline, CDR1 is LGHDT, CDR2 YNNKEL (reference sequence). Germline trimming cut 5 bases from V and 9 bases from J; bases unmatched to any gene: 13. The chain's CDR3 is CASSDYTAGEGEQFF. The CDR3 DNA is TGTGCCAGCAGCGACTACACGGCGGGAGAAGGTGAGCAGTTCTTC.

This clonotype was recorded at least ten times. The V and J genes are TRBV12-3 or TRBV12-4 and TRBJ2-3; D may correspond to TRBD1 or TRBD2 (5 bases each). The CDR3 consists of 13 residues. V was trimmed by 5 bases and J by 8 bases, leaving 14 bases between them. The CDR3 here is CASSPGAPGTQYF. In nucleotides, the CDR3 is TGTGCCAGCAGTCCCGGGGCCCCGGGTACGCAGTATTTT.